Listed below are T cell receptor beta chains from one sample, sequenced in a study of cytomegalovirus exposure and HLA in healthy donors. Data came from immunoSEQ multiplex PCR; TCRdb stores just in-frame clones and leaves some out. This sample carries 200,000 to 250,000 clones, around nine tenths of them seen once, and the ten largest clones take about 3%. The sequenced sample consisted of PBMCs. The receptor set was obtained from a man between 18 and 29 years old in good health and CMV-seronegative. CDR3s include the opening cysteine and the closing phenylalanine or tryptophan. Only some rows state a clone size, as once, few, many or a class for expanded clones.

clone_size	v_call	j_call	cdr3_aa
-	TRBV18	TRBJ2-1	CASYGTSGVNEQFF
-	TRBV6-5	TRBJ2-1	CASSPPGGAGEQFF
-	TRBV27	TRBJ2-7	CASSFSHFDSYEQYF
-	TRBV28	TRBJ1-5	CASSGQGAVGNQPQHF
-	TRBV7-2	TRBJ2-5	CASSPRLAPARETQYF
-	TRBV7-9	TRBJ1-1	CASSPAMRDTEAFF
-	TRBV11-2	TRBJ2-7	CASSLSDRGSYEQYF
-	TRBV7-8	TRBJ2-7	CASSLAVGPSYEQYF
-	TRBV27	TRBJ1-1	CAPTGDMNTEAFF
-	TRBV5-4	TRBJ1-4	CASSYGTGALSEKLFF
-	TRBV2	TRBJ2-7	CASRVYEQYF
-	TRBV5-1	TRBJ2-3	CASSFSGGFTDTQYF
-	TRBV28	TRBJ2-7	CASSFDGPYEQYF
-	TRBV15	TRBJ2-7	CATSRGTEPYEQYF
-	TRBV5-6	TRBJ1-1	CASTLRQGLGTEAFF
-	TRBV4-2	TRBJ2-1	CASSLGLALSYNEQFF
-	TRBV27	TRBJ2-7	CASSVWAKGQSPYEQYF
-	TRBV7-8	TRBJ2-7	CASSLPSRAGDYEQYF
few	TRBV2	TRBJ2-7	CASTVDRGHPEQYF
-	TRBV9	TRBJ2-1	CASSLTSGSSYNEQFF
once	TRBV15	TRBJ2-7	CATSRAGLEFEQYF
-	TRBV2	TRBJ2-7	CASSDQAGGLYEQYF
-	TRBV27	TRBJ2-7	CASSLSAGGPYEQYF
-	TRBV7-3	TRBJ2-1	CASSLRQGWEQFF
-	TRBV7-2	TRBJ1-2	CASSLYPGDFNGYTF